This T cell receptor (beta chain) was sequenced during a study of beta chain features in type 1 diabetes (dated by TCRdb to the late 2010s). Background on the whole study: Patients and healthy donors did not differ in mean age, gender distribution, total cell number or subset yield. In the study, TCRB repertoires of sorted circulating CD4+ T cell subsets from recently diagnosed type 1 diabetes patients were compared with those of matched healthy donors. Regulatory and stem cell-like memory subsets were obtained from only 8 patients and about 8 healthy donors, while naive and central memory subsets were obtained from all 30 or so donors. Across all samples, around 100 million sorted cells were examined, and cell number per subset correlated strongly with RNA yield. Findings and caveats that apply to the study as a whole: A moderate but significant shortening of TCRB CDR3 length was observed in type 1 diabetes patients in all four CD4+ subsets. Naive, central memory and regulatory TCRB repertoires appeared more similar among patients than among healthy donors. Patients with type 1 diabetes made fewer insertions and deleted more nucleotides at VDJ recombination sites, implying thymic rearrangement abnormalities. PCR may preferentially amplify shorter templates, but because patient and control samples were amplified and corrected together, any resulting skew would affect both groups equally. Only small numbers of individuals were included in the HLA sub-analyses, which left unresolved whether HLA type had any influence on TCRB rearrangement. Because cDNA was sequenced instead of genomic DNA, highly expressing activated cells could be over-represented, though the groups showed no difference in activation or CD3 levels.

Regarding this clone: The antigen this receptor binds is unknown. Per-base quality was not reported, and no clone a single base away is much larger than it.

The High Capacity cDNA Reverse Transcription Kit was used to reverse transcribe all of the isolated RNA, meaning that expressed TCRB transcripts were what got sequenced. Deep immunoSEQ sequencing was performed on naive, central memory and regulatory T cell samples, with an average of around 3.4 million total reads per sample. Sorted cells were lysed in RLT buffer, and RNA was extracted using DNase-treated RNeasy Micro or Mini kits according to cell number. To prevent cross-contamination, each cell subset was processed individually, whereas patient and healthy donor samples were processed jointly. The immunoSEQ multiplex PCR was used to amplify TCRB sequences from cDNA, generating 87-bp fragments that spanned the CDR3 region. The amplicons were sequenced using the Illumina HiSeq platform. As for the original processing: PCR bias was computationally corrected using synthetic template baselines, reads within Hamming distance 2 were collapsed, and singletons that could not be merged were discarded. Reads were aligned against IMGT so that V, D and J genes, CDR3 length and insertions or deletions at six rearrangement sites could be assigned. Within each subset, clonotype counts were normalized to sorted cell number, and only after that were true diversity and Gini coefficients computed with the tcR R package. The overlap coefficient, calculated on TCRB nucleotide sequences, was used to measure repertoire sharing. Out-of-frame TCRB sequences from naive cells were analyzed to stand in for the pre-selection repertoire. The table was pulled from immuneACCESS by TCRdb, which kept in-frame rearrangements only. Such tables lose some clones; where checked, under half of the loss comes from unresolved V genes, and the rest has no known cause. That table gives V, J and clone size, and the DNA gave D and trimming. This sample holds around 250,000 clones; more than 65% were observed only once. The ten largest clones add up to approximately 0.05% of the sample.

Relative to germline, V is 5 bases shorter and J is 4 bases shorter, with 11 bases between their ends. The CDR3 goes from the cysteine to the phenylalanine over 13 residues. Only CDR3 DNA is held: 39 bases, read in frame from base 1. The germline V gene (reference sequence) sets CDR1 to LNHNV and CDR2 to YYDKDF. A single peripheral blood draw of 95 to 150 mL on average was collected from each donor into heparinised tubes. Naive, central memory, regulatory and stem cell-like memory CD4+ T cells were sorted on a BD FACSAria II using a panel including CD45RO, CCR7, CD25, CD127, CD95 and CD27. All sorted populations exceeded 95% purity. PBMCs were separated immediately by Lymphoprep density gradient centrifugation and were stained directly, without being cultured. To minimize batch effects, samples were stained and sorted in pairs, one healthy donor with one patient per experiment.

The chain links TRBV15 with TRBJ2-5; the D gene is perhaps TRBD1, on 5 matching bases. The source is a man aged 30-40 years in good health. Sequenced material: naive CD4+ T cells from blood. The label giving this sample's cell subset or site can be read as: true naive CD4+ T cells. The base sequence is TGTGCCACCAGCTCTGGGGCCTCAGAGACCCAGTACTTC. Protein translation: CATSSGASETQYF.